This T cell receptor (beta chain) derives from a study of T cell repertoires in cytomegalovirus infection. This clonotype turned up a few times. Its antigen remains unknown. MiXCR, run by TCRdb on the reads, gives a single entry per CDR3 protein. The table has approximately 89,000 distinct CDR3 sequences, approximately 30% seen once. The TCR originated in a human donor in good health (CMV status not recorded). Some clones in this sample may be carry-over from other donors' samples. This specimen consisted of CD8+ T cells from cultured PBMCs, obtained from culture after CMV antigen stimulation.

The CDR3 sequence is CASSFGFTEAFF. For the CDR3, the DNA is TGTGCCAGCAGCTTCGGATTCACTGAAGCTTTCTTT. The V call is TRBV7-2, the J call TRBJ1-1; the D is unclear. This CDR3 has 12 amino acids. V lost 3 bases and J 4 bases, leaving 6 bases between the germline ends. CDR1 and CDR2 (germline): SGHTA, FQGNSA.